This T cell receptor beta chain was sequenced in a study of OX40 agonist ivuxolimab in advanced cancers. Turning to the study itself: Ivuxolimab is an agonistic anti-OX40 (CD134) antibody, and patients were treated with it.

Generated by immunoSEQ multiplex PCR, the TCRdb table keeps only in-frame clones and is missing some. The sample records tens of thousands of clones, about 89% being singletons. The V and J ends lost 1 base and 7 bases respectively, with 14 bases between them. Looked up from germline, CDR1 is SGHTA and CDR2 is FQGNSA. The CDR3 runs to 14 residues. This specimen consisted of CD4+ or CD8+ T cells sorted from blood, obtained in a trial of the OX40 agonist ivuxolimab. V is TRBV7-2 and J is TRBJ2-7; D is perhaps TRBD1 or TRBD2 (5 bases each). This clonotype originated in an adult with an advanced solid tumor such as melanoma, head and neck, liver or kidney cancer. The CDR3 loop reads CASSLGRAPGEQYF. CDR3 DNA sequence: TGTGCCAGCAGCTTAGGCAGGGCGCCGGGGGAGCAGTACTTC.